Listed here are 24 T cell receptor beta chains from one sample, sequenced in a study of blood T cell repertoires in COVID-19. Sequencing was performed with immunoSEQ multiplex PCR; in TCRdb, only in-frame clones are kept and a portion is missing. Among about 150,000 clones listed, about 85% were seen once. Sequencing was done on a sample of peripheral blood. Receptor source: a human donor with acute or convalescent COVID-19. The donor label of this sample is uncertain.

This clone has just a few counts. The chain carries TRBV19 and TRBJ2-2; maybe TRBD2 (6 bases). Germline lookup yields CDR1 LNHDA and CDR2 SQIVND (reference sequence). CDR3 length: 15 amino acids. Deletions cut 0 bases from V and 8 bases from J, with 13 bases between. The CDR3 nucleotides are TGTGCCAGTAGTATAGATAGGAGGGTCCCGGGGGAGCTGTTTTTT. It codes for CASSIDRRVPGELFF.

The gene calls are TRBV10-3 and TRBJ2-3, with D possibly matching TRBD1 (6 bases). The length of the CDR3 is 14 residues. V was pared by 7 bases and J by 3 bases, with 14 bases between. Germline V gene data show CDR1 as ENHRY and CDR2 as SYGVKD. The DNA of the CDR3 is TGTGCCATCATGGGGGCTAGACCTACAGATACGCAGTATTTT. Residues: CAIMGARPTDTQYF.

This chain uses TRBV2 with TRBJ2-1; 9 bases align to TRBD2. J gave up 7 bases and V 7 bases, and 8 bases lay outside the gene matches. The CDR3 is made up of 14 amino acids. Germline CDR1 reads SNHLY; CDR2 reads FYNNEI. The CDR3 reads CASTYSGSANEQFF. In DNA form, the CDR3 reads TGTGCCAGCACCTATAGCGGGAGTGCTAATGAGCAGTTCTTC.

The chain joins TRBV6-5 to TRBJ1-6, with 8 bases lining up with TRBD1. The trim removed 6 bases at V and 8 bases at J, leaving 3 bases unmatched. The germline CDR1 and CDR2 sequences are MNHEY and SVGAGI. This CDR3 has 13 amino acids. This CDR3 reads CASSDRGDSPLHF. CDR3 nucleotides: TGTGCCAGCAGCGACAGGGGAGATTCACCCCTCCACTTT.

The rearrangement uses TRBV28 and TRBJ1-1, with a tentative D call TRBD1 (6 bases). Trimming stripped 8 bases from V and 0 bases from J, with 13 bases between. Germline CDR1 MDHEN, CDR2 SYDVKM. The CDR3 totals 14 residues. CDR3 bases: TGTGCCAGCTTAGCCGGACAGCTGAACACTGAAGCTTTCTTT. Translation: CASLAGQLNTEAFF.

V is TRBV18 and J is TRBJ1-1; D unclear. The CDR3 runs to 13 residues. Germline CDR1 is KGHSH and CDR2 is LQKENI. With 1 base removed from V and 3 bases from J, the gap between germline ends came to 6 bases. Written as DNA, the CDR3 is TGTGCCAGCTCACCACTTCGTGACACTGAAGCTTTCTTT. As protein: CASSPLRDTEAFF.

This chain links TRBV7-2 with TRBJ2-5; 8 bases are shared with TRBD1. The CDR3 length is 16 residues. V was pared by 5 bases and J by 4 bases, with 12 bases of the junction left unmatched. CDR1 is SGHTA, CDR2 FQGNSA, per germline. This CDR3 is CASSTDRVRARETQYF. CDR3 sequence (DNA): TGTGCCAGCAGCACGGACAGGGTACGGGCTAGAGAGACCCAGTACTTC.

The rearrangement links TRBV19 to TRBJ1-3, with D tentatively TRBD1 (5 bases). Trimming removed 7 bases from V and 2 bases from J, with 15 bases in between. Per the germline V gene, CDR1 is LNHDA and CDR2 is SQIVND (reference sequence). The CDR3 consists of 15 residues. CDR3 nucleotide sequence: TGTGCCAGTAAAGGAGGGGCGCGGGCTGGAAACACCATATATTTT. It encodes CASKGGARAGNTIYF.

The J gene is TRBJ1-5, the V gene TRBV27, with 11 bases lining up with TRBD1. This CDR3 has 20 amino acids. J gave up 0 bases and V 5 bases, and 15 bases lay outside the gene matches. The V gene's germline CDR1 is MNHEY and CDR2 SMNVEV (reference sequence). The CDR3 DNA follows: TGTGCCAGCAGTCTAATTCGACCGAGGACAGGGGGCTATAGCAATCAGCCCCAGCATTTT. Residues: CASSLIRPRTGGYSNQPQHF.

DNA for the CDR3: TGTGCCATCAGCCCGGGACAGGTTAATGAAAAACTGTTTTTT. Protein product: CAISPGQVNEKLFF. The chain combines TRBV10-3 with TRBJ1-4; 8 positions match TRBD1. CDR1 is ENHRY and CDR2 is SYGVKD in the germline V gene. V dropped 6 bases and J dropped 4; count of bases not matched to a gene: 4. The CDR3 is made up of 14 amino acids.

The genes are TRBV5-1 and TRBJ1-1; possibly TRBD1 for D (6 bases). V was shortened by 1 base and J by 0 bases, with 10 bases between the two germline ends. Germline CDR1 SGHRS, CDR2 YFSETQ. The CDR3 is 15 amino acids. Written as DNA, the CDR3 is TGCGCCAGCAGCTTGCGGGCAGGGGTGAACACTGAAGCTTTCTTT. Its translation: CASSLRAGVNTEAFF.

Comment on this clone: A read error may produce the germline difference seen at one junction end. The chain employs TRBV7-7 and TRBJ2-3; D gene uncertain. Germline lookup yields CDR1 SSHAT and CDR2 FNYEAQ (reference sequence). The length of the CDR3 is 13 residues. The CDR3 here is CASSRAGTDTQYF. The CDR3 DNA sequence: TGTGCTAGCAGTCGCGCCGGGACAGATACGCAGTATTTT.

The chain uses TRBV4-3 and TRBJ2-7, with 7 bases identical to TRBD2. CDR3 length: 17 amino acids. In germline, CDR1 is LGHNA, CDR2 YSLEER. V gave up 2 bases and J gave up 3 bases; unmatched junction bases: 13. CDR3 bases: TGCGCCAGCAGCCAAAAGGCCAGGACTAGGCCATTCTACGAGCAGTACTTC. Translation gives CASSQKARTRPFYEQYF.

The V call is TRBV2, the J call TRBJ2-1; perhaps TRBD2 as D (6 bases). Germline V gene sequence: CDR1 SNHLY, CDR2 FYNNEI. Trimming pared 6 bases from V and 15 bases from J, leaving 21 bases between. CDR3 size: 13 residues. CDR3 coding DNA: TGTGCCAGCAGCCCCCAGGGTACGGGAGCCCCGTTCTTC. It is translated as CASSPQGTGAPFF.

The V call is TRBV3-1 (or the pseudogene TRBV3-2), the J call TRBJ1-1; the D is unclear. Per the germline V gene, CDR1 is LGHDT and CDR2 is YNNKEL (reference sequence). V lost 1 base to trimming and J lost 5 bases, with 11 bases between them. The CDR3 consists of 14 residues. Here the CDR3 reads CASSQVPGSTEAFF. The CDR3 coding sequence is TGTGCCAGCAGCCAAGTACCGGGTAGTACTGAAGCTTTCTTT.

The rearrangement uses TRBV29-1 and TRBJ2-5; 7 bases align to TRBD1. The J segment lost 1 base and the V segment lost 7 bases, leaving 3 bases of the junction unmatched. Germline lookup yields CDR1 SQVTM and CDR2 ANQGSEA. The CDR3 runs 12 residues. The CDR3: CSADRVQETQYF. In nucleotides, the CDR3 is TGCAGCGCCGACAGGGTCCAAGAGACCCAGTACTTC.

Comment on this clone: Relative to the germline gene, one junction end is altered; a read error may explain this. This CDR3 is also generated by other DNA sequences in the sample. The genes are TRBV7-2 and TRBJ2-3; 10 positions match TRBD2. There are 15 residues in the CDR3. Germline-derived CDR1 and CDR2 are SGHTA and FQGNSA. Here the CDR3 reads CASSLAGASTDTQYF. The CDR3 DNA reads as TGTGCCAGCAGCCTAGCGGGAGCTAGCACAGATACGCAGTATTTT. The whole variable domain, filled in from reference TRBV7-2 and TRBJ2-3, reads GAGVSQSPSNKVTEKGKDVELRCDPISGHTALYWYRQSLGQGLEFLIYFQGNSAPDKSGLPSDRFSAERTGGSVSTLTIQRTQQEDSAVYLCASSLAGASTDTQYFGPGTRLTVL.

This chain uses TRBV6-5 with TRBJ1-2; D is perhaps TRBD1 (6 bases). Germline V gene lookup returns CDR1 MNHEY and CDR2 SVGAGI. This CDR3 comprises 15 residues. The V end was cut by 6 bases, the J end by 1 base, with 15 bases between. CDR3 sequence: CASRTGTKDNYGYTF. The CDR3 bases are TGTGCCAGCAGAACCGGGACAAAAGATAACTATGGCTACACCTTC.

V is TRBV19 and J is TRBJ1-4; D is possibly TRBD1 (6 bases). V was pared by 5 bases and J by 8 bases, with 15 bases between. The CDR3 contains 14 residues. Germline CDR1 is LNHDA and CDR2 is SQIVND (reference sequence). CDR3 sequence: CASSPVRGREKLFF. CDR3 bases: TGTGCCAGTAGTCCGGTCAGGGGTCGGGAAAAACTGTTTTTT.

The J gene is TRBJ1-6, the V gene TRBV3-1 (or the pseudogene TRBV3-2); D gene ambiguous. This CDR3 spans 17 amino acids. V lost 0 bases and J lost 0, with 9 bases in between. Per the germline V gene, CDR1 is LGHDT and CDR2 is YNNKEL (reference sequence). The CDR3 bases are TGTGCCAGCAGCCAAGAGTGGAGGAGCTCCTATAATTCACCCCTCCACTTT. Protein product: CASSQEWRSSYNSPLHF.

This sequence joins TRBV4-2 and TRBJ2-1; 7 bases fit TRBD2. The V gene end was trimmed by 0 bases and the J gene end by 5 bases; junction bases not matched to a gene: 4. The V gene's germline CDR1 is LGHNA and CDR2 YNFKEQ. The CDR3 is 15 amino acids. The CDR3: CASSQEWLADNEQFF. Written as DNA, the CDR3 is TGTGCCAGCAGCCAAGAGTGGCTAGCGGACAATGAGCAGTTCTTC.

This rearrangement joins TRBV10-3 to TRBJ2-1; D may be TRBD2 (5 bases). The CDR3 loop spans 15 amino acids. V was shortened by 10 bases and J by 6 bases, with 22 bases between the two germline ends. Germline V lookup: CDR1 ENHRY, CDR2 SYGVKD. Written as DNA, the CDR3 is TGTGCCACCCCTAGTCGGATAGGAGCGGCCAATGAGCAGTTCTTC. This encodes CATPSRIGAANEQFF.

The gene calls are TRBV7-3 and TRBJ2-3, with TRBD2 matching over 7 bases. J was trimmed by 4 bases and V by 5 bases; bases with no gene match: 6. Germline CDR1 reads SGHTA; CDR2 reads FQGTGA. The CDR3 loop spans 14 amino acids. CDR3 sequence: CASSAGARADTQYF. In DNA, the CDR3 is TGTGCCAGCAGCGCGGGAGCTCGGGCAGATACGCAGTATTTT.

The chain links TRBV3-1 (or the pseudogene TRBV3-2) to TRBJ2-5; TRBD1 matches 10 bases. The CDR3 consists of 18 residues. CDR1 and CDR2 from the germline V gene are LGHDT and YNNKEL (reference sequence). V shed 2 bases, J shed 2 bases, and the junction held 11 bases outside the gene matches. The CDR3 DNA follows: TGTGCCAGCAGCCAATCCCGGGACAGGGGTCTCAAGCAAGAGACCCAGTACTTC. Protein product: CASSQSRDRGLKQETQYF.